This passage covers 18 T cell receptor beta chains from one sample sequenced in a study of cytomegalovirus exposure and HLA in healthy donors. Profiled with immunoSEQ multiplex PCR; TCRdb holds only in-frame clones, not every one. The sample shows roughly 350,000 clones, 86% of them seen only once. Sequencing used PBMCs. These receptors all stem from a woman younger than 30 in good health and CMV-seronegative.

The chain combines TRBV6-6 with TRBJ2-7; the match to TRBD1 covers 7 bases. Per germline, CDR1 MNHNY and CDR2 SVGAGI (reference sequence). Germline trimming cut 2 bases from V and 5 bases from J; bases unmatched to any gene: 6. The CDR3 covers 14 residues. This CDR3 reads CASSYGRQGDEQYF. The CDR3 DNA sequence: TGTGCCAGCAGTTACGGTCGCCAGGGGGACGAGCAGTACTTC.

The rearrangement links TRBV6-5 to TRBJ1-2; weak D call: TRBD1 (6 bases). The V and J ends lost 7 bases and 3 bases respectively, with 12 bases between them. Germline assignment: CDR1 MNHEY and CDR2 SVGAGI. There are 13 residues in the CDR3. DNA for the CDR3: TGTGCCAGCACCCCGGGGGGCCACTATGGCTACACCTTC. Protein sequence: CASTPGGHYGYTF.

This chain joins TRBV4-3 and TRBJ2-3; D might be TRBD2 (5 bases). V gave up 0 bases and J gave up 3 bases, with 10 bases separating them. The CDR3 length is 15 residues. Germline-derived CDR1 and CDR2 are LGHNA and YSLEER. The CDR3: CASSQDRGYTDTQYF. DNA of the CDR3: TGCGCCAGCAGCCAAGATCGAGGGTATACAGATACGCAGTATTTT.

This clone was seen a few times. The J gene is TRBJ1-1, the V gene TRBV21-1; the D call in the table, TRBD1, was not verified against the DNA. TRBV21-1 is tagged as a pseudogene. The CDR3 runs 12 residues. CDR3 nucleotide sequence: TGTGCCAGCAAGGCCCACAGGGGGGGAGCTTTCTTT. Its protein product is CASKAHRGGAFF.

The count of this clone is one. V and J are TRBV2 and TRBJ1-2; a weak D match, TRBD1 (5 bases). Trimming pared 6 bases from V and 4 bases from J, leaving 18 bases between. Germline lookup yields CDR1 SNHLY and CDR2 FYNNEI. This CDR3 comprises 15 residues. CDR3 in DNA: TGTGCCAGCAGGGGGGGGTCAACCACTTTCTATGGCTACACCTTC. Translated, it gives CASRGGSTTFYGYTF.

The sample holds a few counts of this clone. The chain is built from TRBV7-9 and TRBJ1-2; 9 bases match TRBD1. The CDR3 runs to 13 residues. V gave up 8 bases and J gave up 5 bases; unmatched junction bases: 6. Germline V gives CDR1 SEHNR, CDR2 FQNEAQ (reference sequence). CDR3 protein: CASRDRVRYGYTF. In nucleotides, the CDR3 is TGTGCCAGCCGGGACAGGGTGAGATATGGCTACACCTTC.

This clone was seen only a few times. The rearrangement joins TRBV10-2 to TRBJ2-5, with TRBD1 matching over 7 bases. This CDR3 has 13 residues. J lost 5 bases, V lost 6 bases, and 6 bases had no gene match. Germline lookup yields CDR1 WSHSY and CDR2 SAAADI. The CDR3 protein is CASREQGMETQYF. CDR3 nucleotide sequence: TGCGCCAGCAGGGAACAGGGGATGGAGACCCAGTACTTC.

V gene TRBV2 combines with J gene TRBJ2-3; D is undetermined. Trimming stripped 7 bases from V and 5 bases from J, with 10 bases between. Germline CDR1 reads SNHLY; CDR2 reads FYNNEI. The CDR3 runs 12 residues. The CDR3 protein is CASTSPGDTQYF. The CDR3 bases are TGTGCCAGCACCTCCCCGGGAGATACGCAGTATTTT.

The CDR3 nucleotides read TGTGCCAGCAGCGTAGTCTCGGTGAACACTGAAGCTTTCTTT. It yields the protein CASSVVSVNTEAFF. This sequence joins TRBV9 and TRBJ1-1, with D hard to call. The CDR3 spans 14 residues. Trimming took 0 bases from V and 0 from J, leaving 6 bases between them. CDR1 is SGDLS, CDR2 YYNGEE, per germline. Full variable domain (remainder filled in from reference TRBV9 and TRBJ1-1): DSGVTQTPKHLITATGQRVTLRCSPRSGDLSVYWYQQSLDQGLQFLIQYYNGEERAKGNILERFSAQQFPDLHSELNLSSLELGDSALYFCASSVVSVNTEAFFGQGTRLTVV.

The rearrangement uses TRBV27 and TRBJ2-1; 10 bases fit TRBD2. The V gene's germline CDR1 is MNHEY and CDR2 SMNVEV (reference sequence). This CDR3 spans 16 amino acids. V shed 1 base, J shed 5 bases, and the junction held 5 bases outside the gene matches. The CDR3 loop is CASSLFPSGSNNEQFF. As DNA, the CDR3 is TGTGCCAGCAGTTTATTTCCTAGCGGGAGTAACAATGAGCAGTTCTTC.

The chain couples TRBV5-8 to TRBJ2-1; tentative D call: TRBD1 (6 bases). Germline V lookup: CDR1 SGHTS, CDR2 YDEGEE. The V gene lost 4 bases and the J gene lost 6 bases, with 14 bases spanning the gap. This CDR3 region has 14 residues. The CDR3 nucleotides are TGTGCCAGCAGCGCCGGACAGAGGAGCAATGAGCAGTTCTTC. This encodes CASSAGQRSNEQFF. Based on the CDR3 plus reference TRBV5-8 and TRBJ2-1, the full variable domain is EAGVTQSPTHLIKTRGQQATLRCSPISGHTSVYWYQQALGLGLQFLLWYDEGEERNRGNFPPRFSGRQFPNYSSELNVNALELEDSALYLCASSAGQRSNEQFFGPGTRLTVL.

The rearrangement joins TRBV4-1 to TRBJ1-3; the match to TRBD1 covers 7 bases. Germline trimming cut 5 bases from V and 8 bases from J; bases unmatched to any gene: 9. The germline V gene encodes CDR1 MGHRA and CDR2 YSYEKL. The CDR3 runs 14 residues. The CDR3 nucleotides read TGCGCCAGCAGCAACAGGGGAAGAACGGACACCATATATTTT. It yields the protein CASSNRGRTDTIYF.

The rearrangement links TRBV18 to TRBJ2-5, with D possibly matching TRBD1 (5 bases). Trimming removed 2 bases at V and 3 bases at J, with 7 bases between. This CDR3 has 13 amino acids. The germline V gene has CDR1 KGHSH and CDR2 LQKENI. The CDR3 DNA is TGTGCCAGCTCACCAGAAGGGGAAGAGACCCAGTACTTC. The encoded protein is CASSPEGEETQYF. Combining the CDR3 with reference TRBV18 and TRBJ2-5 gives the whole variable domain NAGVMQNPRHLVRRRGQEARLRCSPMKGHSHVYWYRQLPEEGLKFMVYLQKENIIDESGMPKERFSAEFPKEGPSILRIQQVVRGDSAAYFCASSPEGEETQYFGPGTRLLVL.

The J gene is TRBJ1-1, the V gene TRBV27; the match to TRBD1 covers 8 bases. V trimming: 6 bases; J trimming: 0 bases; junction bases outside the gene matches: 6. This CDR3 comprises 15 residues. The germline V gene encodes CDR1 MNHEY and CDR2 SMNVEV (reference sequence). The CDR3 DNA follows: TGTGCCAGCAGGACAAGGGGACAGGTGAACACTGAAGCTTTCTTT. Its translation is CASRTRGQVNTEAFF.

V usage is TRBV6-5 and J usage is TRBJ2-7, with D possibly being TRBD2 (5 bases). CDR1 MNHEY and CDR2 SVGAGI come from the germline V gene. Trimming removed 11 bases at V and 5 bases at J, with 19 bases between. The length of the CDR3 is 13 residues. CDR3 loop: CASMTPGVHEQYF. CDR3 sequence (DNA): TGTGCCTCCATGACTCCCGGGGTCCACGAGCAGTACTTC.

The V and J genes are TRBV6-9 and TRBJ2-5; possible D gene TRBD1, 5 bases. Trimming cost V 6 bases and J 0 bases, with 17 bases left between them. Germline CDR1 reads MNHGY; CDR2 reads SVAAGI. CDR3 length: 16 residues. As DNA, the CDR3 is TGTGCCAGCAGCGAAAAAGTCGACAGCGACCAAGAGACCCAGTACTTC. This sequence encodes CASSEKVDSDQETQYF.

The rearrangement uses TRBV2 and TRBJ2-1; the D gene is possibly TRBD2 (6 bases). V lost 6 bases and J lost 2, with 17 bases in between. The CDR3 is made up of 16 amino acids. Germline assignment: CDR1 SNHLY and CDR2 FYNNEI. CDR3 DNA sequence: TGTGCCAGCAGCCCGGGCGGGACGAAACCCTACAATGAGCAGTTCTTC. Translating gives CASSPGGTKPYNEQFF.

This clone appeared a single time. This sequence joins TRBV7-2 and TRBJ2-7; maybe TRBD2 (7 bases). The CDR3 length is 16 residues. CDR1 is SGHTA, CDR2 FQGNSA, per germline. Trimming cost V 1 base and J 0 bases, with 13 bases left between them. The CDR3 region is CASSLVGGGSSYEQYF. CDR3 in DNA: TGTGCCAGCAGCTTAGTCGGCGGGGGCAGCTCCTACGAGCAGTACTTC.